The 14 T cell receptor beta chains listed next were all sequenced from one sample in a study of CD8 T cells in ankylosing spondylitis. Study-level results: The study identified a TCR beta motif of several highly homologous variants that appeared characteristic of ankylosing spondylitis blood.

TCRdb processed the 5' RACE reads anew with MiXCR; each CDR3 protein has one entry. The sample holds 75,000 to 95,000 distinct CDR3 sequences, approximately 8.9% seen once. These receptors' targets are unknown. Sequenced: blood, either unsorted or a sorted T cell fraction (not recorded which). These receptor sequences come from a male donor with ankylosing spondylitis.

This clonotype has a count of ten or more. V is TRBV6-1 and J is TRBJ2-1; no clear D gene. V was cut by 1 base and J by 2 bases, with 9 bases left in between. This CDR3 comprises 15 residues. Germline values: CDR1 MNHNS, CDR2 SASEGT. The CDR3 bases are TGTGCCAGCAGTGAAGTCGGAGCGCCCTACAATGAGCAGTTCTTC. Protein sequence: CASSEVGAPYNEQFF.

The J gene is TRBJ2-7, the V gene TRBV6-1, with 9 positions matching TRBD2. This CDR3 has 17 residues. The V gene's germline CDR1 is MNHNS and CDR2 SASEGT. In nucleotides, the CDR3 is TGTCCCAGCAGAGTGGCCCAGGGTATTAGCGGGAGAGTGGAGCAGTACGTC. Translation: CPSRVAQGISGRVEQYV.

This clonotype was recorded many times. The rearrangement joins TRBV11-2 to TRBJ2-7, with TRBD1 matching over 8 bases. Per the germline V gene, CDR1 is SGHAT and CDR2 is FQNNGV. V lost 5 bases to trimming and J lost 4 bases; unmatched junction nucleotides: 10. This CDR3 comprises 15 residues. This CDR3 reads CASSIRQGNLYEQYF. DNA for the CDR3: TGTGCCAGCAGCATCAGACAGGGGAATTTGTACGAGCAGTACTTC.

This clonotype has at least ten counts. The CDR3 nucleotides are TGTGCCAGCAGTTACAATAGCGGGAATGAGCAGTTCTTC. Translating it yields CASSYNSGNEQFF. J is TRBJ2-1 and V is TRBV6-6; TRBD2 aligns across 7 bases. The CDR3 length is 13 residues. The J segment lost 7 bases and the V segment lost 2 bases, leaving 2 bases of the junction unmatched. Germline assignment: CDR1 MNHNY and CDR2 SVGAGI (reference sequence).

This clonotype was observed a handful of times. The V gene is TRBV14, the J gene TRBJ2-3; 10 nucleotides line up with TRBD2. The CDR3 consists of 18 residues. The germline V gene has CDR1 SGHDN and CDR2 FVKESK. Trimming took 0 bases from V and 5 from J; bases not matched to a gene: 11. The CDR3 nucleotides are TGTGCCAGCAGCCAAGATTCTCATGGACTAGCGGAGGAAGATACGCAGTATTTT. Residues: CASSQDSHGLAEEDTQYF. Full variable domain (missing parts from reference TRBV14 and TRBJ2-3): EAGVTQFPSHSVIEKGQTVTLRCDPISGHDNLYWYRRVMGKEIKFLLHFVKESKQDESGMPNNRFLAERTGGTYSTLKVQPAELEDSGVYFCASSQDSHGLAEEDTQYFGPGTRLTVL.

J is TRBJ2-1 and V is TRBV6-1, with 8 bases fitting TRBD2. Looked up from germline, CDR1 is MNHNS and CDR2 is SASEGT. The V segment lost 6 bases and the J segment 1 base; nucleotides outside the gene matches: 5. The length of the CDR3 is 15 residues. CDR3 nucleotide sequence: TGTGCCAGCAGCGTTCTAGCGGGTTCCTACAATGAGCAGTTCTTC. Amino acids: CASSVLAGSYNEQFF.

This clonotype has a count of ten or more. The rearrangement links TRBV27 to TRBJ2-1; 9 positions agree with TRBD2. CDR1 is MNHEY, CDR2 SMNVEV, per germline (reference sequence). The V gene end was trimmed by 3 bases and the J gene end by 8 bases; junction bases not matched to a gene: 8. The CDR3 totals 15 residues. The CDR3 sequence is CASSLQREVADEQFF. DNA for the CDR3: TGTGCCAGCAGTTTGCAGCGGGAGGTGGCGGATGAGCAGTTCTTC.

The gene calls are TRBV3-1 and TRBJ2-7; D remains ambiguous. V lost 0 bases and J lost 2, with 5 bases in between. The CDR3 covers 13 residues. Germline V gives CDR1 LGHDT, CDR2 YNNKEL (reference sequence). The CDR3 region has the DNA TGTGCCAGCAGCCAAGATTGGCCCTACGAGCAGTACTTC. It encodes CASSQDWPYEQYF.

This clonotype was detected only a few times. The genes are TRBV14 and TRBJ1-2, with D possibly matching TRBD1 (6 bases). Trimming shortened V by 0 bases and J by 4 bases, and 15 bases separated the two germline ends. The germline CDR1 and CDR2 sequences are SGHDN and FVKESK. This CDR3 region has 16 residues. CDR3 protein: CASSQDRHGGGYGYTF. CDR3 sequence (DNA): TGTGCCAGCAGCCAAGATCGACATGGGGGCGGCTATGGCTACACCTTC.

This clonotype was detected only a few times. This chain links TRBV30 with TRBJ2-1, with a possible D match to TRBD2 (6 bases). The germline V and J ends were trimmed by 1 base and 2 bases, with 12 bases remaining between them. The CDR3 sequence is 15 residues long. Germline V lookup: CDR1 GTSNPN, CDR2 SVGIG (reference sequence). CDR3 bases: TGTGCCTGGAGTGGGGACTTTTCCCCCTACAATGAGCAGTTCTTC. Its protein product is CAWSGDFSPYNEQFF.

At least ten counts were recorded for this clonotype. The chain recombines TRBV29-1 with TRBJ2-1, with D possibly called TRBD1 or TRBD2 (5 bases each). Deletions cut 5 bases from V and 2 bases from J, with 13 bases between. Germline-derived CDR1 and CDR2 are SQVTM and ANQGSEA. CDR3 length: 14 amino acids. The CDR3 nucleotides are TGCAGCGTTTCCGGGACGGTAGCCTACAATGAGCAGTTCTTC. This codes for CSVSGTVAYNEQFF.

In this sample, this clonotype turned up a few times. The V and J genes are TRBV27 and TRBJ1-5; TRBD1 aligns across 7 bases. There are 15 residues in the CDR3. Per the germline V gene, CDR1 is MNHEY and CDR2 is SMNVEV (reference sequence). Trimming removed 6 bases from V and 0 bases from J; junction bases left unmatched: 5. The CDR3 DNA reads as TGTGCCAGCAGCACAGGGGTTTATAGCAATCAGCCCCAGCATTTT. It codes for CASSTGVYSNQPQHF.

On this clonotype itself: Compared with germline, one end of the junction differs, possibly owing to a read error. The genes are TRBV16 and TRBJ1-5; perhaps TRBD1 as D (6 bases). Germline CDR1 and CDR2: KGHSY and FQNENV. The CDR3 length is 18 residues. CDR3 region: CASSQTRGGGYSDQPQHF. The CDR3 bases are TGTGCCAGCAGCCAAACCAGGGGAGGTGGTTATAGCGATCAGCCCCAGCATTTT. Full variable domain (outside the CDR3, taken from reference TRBV16 and TRBJ1-5): GEEVAQTPKHLVRGEGQKAKLYCAPIKGHSYVFWYQQVLKNEFKFLISFQNENVFDETGMPKERFSAKCLPNSPCSLEIQATKLEDSAVYFCASSQTRGGGYSDQPQHFGDGTRLSIL.

This clonotype was counted between two and nine times. The rearrangement joins TRBV7-8 to TRBJ2-7, with D possibly being TRBD1 (6 bases). Per germline, CDR1 SGHVS and CDR2 FQNEAQ. The CDR3 is made up of 14 amino acids. V lost 1 base and J 4 bases, leaving 11 bases between the germline ends. The CDR3 loop reads CASSLGRGWYEQYV. CDR3 DNA: TGTGCCAGCAGCTTAGGCAGGGGTTGGTACGAGCAGTACGTC.